Listed here are 32 T cell receptor beta chains from one sample, sequenced in a study of early T cells in non-severe SARS-CoV-2 infection. TCRdb reprocessed the 5' RACE reads with MiXCR, giving one entry per CDR3 protein. The sample carries some 45,000 distinct CDR3 sequences, about 4% recorded once. Source material: whole blood. The receptors stem from an adult who was a healthcare worker with PCR-confirmed SARS-CoV-2 infection or an uninfected control (not recorded which).

This clonotype was seen many times. V and J are TRBV30 and TRBJ2-7; D may match TRBD1 or TRBD2 (5 bases each). Trimming stripped 2 bases from V and 6 bases from J, with 17 bases between. The CDR3 extends over 14 amino acids. Germline CDR1 reads GTSNPN; CDR2 reads SVGIG (reference sequence). This CDR3 is CAWSITGPPGEQYF. CDR3 DNA: TGTGCCTGGAGTATAACGGGACCGCCAGGCGAGCAGTACTTC.

On this clonotype: At one boundary the junction diverges from the germline segment, which might be a read error. This rearrangement joins TRBV3-1 to TRBJ2-7; 8 bases match TRBD1. Germline V lookup: CDR1 LGHDT, CDR2 YNNKEL (reference sequence). This CDR3 contains 16 residues. The CDR3 DNA reads as TGTGCCAGCAGCCATCTCGAGACAGGGGCCTCCTTCGAGCAGTACTTC. Protein: CASSHLETGASFEQYF.

This clonotype was detected many times. This sequence joins TRBV4-1 and TRBJ2-1; 9 bases fit TRBD1. Germline loops: CDR1 MGHRA, CDR2 YSYEKL. The CDR3 loop spans 15 amino acids. The V gene end was trimmed by 4 bases and the J gene end by 9 bases; junction bases not matched to a gene: 10. CDR3 in DNA: TGCGCCAGCAGCCGAGACCCGGGACAGGGAGGTGAGCAGTTCTTC. It is translated as CASSRDPGQGGEQFF.

In its sample, this clonotype was seen many times. V is TRBV18 and J is TRBJ2-3; the D gene is possibly TRBD2 (5 bases). V was pared by 2 bases and J by 4 bases, with 13 bases between. In germline, CDR1 is KGHSH, CDR2 LQKENI. CDR3 size: 15 residues. CDR3 nucleotide sequence: TGTGCCAGCTCACCATTGTCTGGCGGGTCAGATACGCAGTATTTT. Translating it yields CASSPLSGGSDTQYF. The variable domain in full, with the rest retrieved from reference TRBV18 and TRBJ2-3, is NAGVMQNPRHLVRRRGQEARLRCSPMKGHSHVYWYRQLPEEGLKFMVYLQKENIIDESGMPKERFSAEFPKEGPSILRIQQVVRGDSAAYFCASSPLSGGSDTQYFGPGTRLTVL.

At least ten counts were recorded for this clonotype. The CDR3 reads CASSLSFGGEGTEAFF. CDR3 sequence (DNA): TGTGCCAGCAGTTTGTCGTTCGGAGGGGAAGGGACTGAAGCTTTCTTT. The V call is TRBV12-3 or TRBV12-4, the J call TRBJ1-1, with D tentatively TRBD1 (5 bases). The V and J ends lost 3 bases and 5 bases respectively, with 19 bases between them. There are 16 residues in the CDR3.

This clonotype was detected ten times or more. The V gene is TRBV6-2 or TRBV6-3, the J gene TRBJ2-7; 12 bases agree with TRBD2. This CDR3 comprises 14 residues. Unmatched junction bases numbered 7, after V lost 6 bases and J lost 7 bases. Germline values: CDR1 MNHEY, CDR2 SVGEGT. CDR3 bases: TGTGCCAGCAGCTTCGGACTAGCGGGAACAGAGCAGTACTTC. Protein product: CASSFGLAGTEQYF.

At least ten counts were recorded for this clonotype. V and J are TRBV10-3 and TRBJ2-6; D may be TRBD2 (6 bases). The CDR3 is 18 residues long. The V end was cut by 0 bases, the J end by 2 bases, with 14 bases between. Germline V gene lookup returns CDR1 ENHRY and CDR2 SYGVKD. DNA of the CDR3: TGTGCCATCAGTGAGTCGAAGGGGAGGACGGCTGGGGCCAACGTCCTGACTTTC. Encoded protein: CAISESKGRTAGANVLTF.

This clonotype was detected many times. J is TRBJ2-1 and V is TRBV20-1; 8 positions match TRBD2. The V gene's germline CDR1 is DFQATT and CDR2 SNEGSKA (reference sequence). V dropped 4 bases and J dropped 4; count of bases not matched to a gene: 3. CDR3 size: 13 residues. The CDR3 DNA sequence: TGCAGTGCTAACGGGAGGGTGTACAATGAGCAGTTCTTC. Residues: CSANGRVYNEQFF.

The chain uses TRBV2 and TRBJ2-5, with D tentatively TRBD1 or TRBD2 (5 bases each). V was shortened by 8 bases and J by 2 bases, with 21 bases between the two germline ends. Germline-derived CDR1 and CDR2 are SNHLY and FYNNEI. The CDR3 runs 16 residues. CDR3: CASCKAPPGAQETQYF. CDR3 nucleotide sequence: TGTGCCAGCTGTAAAGCACCCCCCGGGGCTCAAGAGACCCAGTACTTC.

This clonotype was found many times. V usage is TRBV25-1 and J usage is TRBJ2-1, with 11 nucleotides matching TRBD1. V gave up 10 bases and J gave up 0 bases; unmatched junction bases: 11. Per germline, CDR1 MGHDK and CDR2 SYGVNS. The CDR3 spans 17 residues. The CDR3 protein is CATTDRGRRDSYNEQFF. For the CDR3, the DNA is TGTGCCACTACGGACAGGGGGCGAAGAGACTCCTACAATGAGCAGTTCTTC.

This clonotype appeared many times. This chain uses TRBV24-1 with TRBJ2-2; no clear D gene. This CDR3 is built from 18 residues. Germline CDR1 reads KGHDR; CDR2 reads SFDVKD. The V end lost 2 bases, the J end lost 2 bases, and 17 bases lay between the germline ends. Here the CDR3 DNA reads TGTGCCACCAGTGATTCTCCCTGGCGTCACCTCAACACCGGGGAGCTGTTTTTT. Its protein is CATSDSPWRHLNTGELFF.

This clonotype was found a few times. V gene TRBV28 combines with J gene TRBJ2-7; either TRBD1 or TRBD2 may fit D (5 bases each). CDR3 length equals 14 residues. V lost 4 bases and J lost 4, with 14 bases in between. From germline, CDR1 is MDHEN and CDR2 SYDVKM. The CDR3 DNA is TGTGCCAGCAGTTCGCCCGGGACGGATTACGAGCAGTACTTC. Its protein product is CASSSPGTDYEQYF.

On this clonotype: One junction end disagrees with the germline gene, perhaps due to a read error. The V gene is TRBV7-9, the J gene TRBJ2-1; D remains unclear. This CDR3 has 12 residues. Germline CDR1 and CDR2: SEHNR and FQNEAQ (reference sequence). This chain's CDR3 is CASSLGAPTRLF. CDR3 DNA: TGTGCCAGCAGCTTAGGGGCCCCAACCAGGCTCTTC.

This clonotype was recorded at least ten times. The J gene is TRBJ2-7, the V gene TRBV5-1, with TRBD2 as a possible D gene (6 bases). Trimming cost V 2 bases and J 4 bases, with 10 bases left between them. Germline lookup yields CDR1 SGHRS and CDR2 YFSETQ. CDR3 length equals 13 residues. CDR3 sequence: CASSLLATYEQYF. The CDR3 DNA follows: TGCGCCAGCAGCTTACTAGCTACTTACGAGCAGTACTTC.

This clonotype is medium-sized. DNA for the CDR3: TGTGCCAGCAGCTCCCAGCGGGGGGCAGGTGCAGATACGCAGTATTTT. Protein: CASSSQRGAGADTQYF. The genes are TRBV5-4 and TRBJ2-3; the match to TRBD2 covers 9 bases. CDR1 and CDR2 (germline): SGHNT, YYREEE (reference sequence). The CDR3 is 16 residues long. J was trimmed by 4 bases and V by 3 bases; bases with no gene match: 9.

This clonotype occurred many times. This sequence joins TRBV5-1 and TRBJ2-7; D is uncertain. Germline lookup yields CDR1 SGHRS and CDR2 YFSETQ. V gave up 0 bases and J gave up 3 bases, with 4 bases separating them. The CDR3 has 12 amino acids. The CDR3 DNA sequence: TGCGCCAGCAGCTTGGAGAACTACGAGCAGTACTTC. It translates to CASSLENYEQYF.

This clonotype was picked up many times. The rearrangement links TRBV20-1 to TRBJ2-1; 9 bases line up with TRBD1. CDR3 size: 13 residues. CDR1 is DFQATT and CDR2 is SNEGSKA in the germline V gene (reference sequence). J lost 7 bases, V lost 5 bases, and 6 bases had no gene match. The CDR3 DNA is TGCAGTGCTCCTCGGGACAGGGTAAATGAGCAGTTCTTC. Protein sequence: CSAPRDRVNEQFF.

In this sample, this clonotype turned up many times. The CDR3 DNA is TGCGCCAGCAGCCAATCGGGACAGGGTAACAATGAGCAGTTCTTC. This gives the protein CASSQSGQGNNEQFF. V gene TRBV4-1 combines with J gene TRBJ2-1; 9 bases match TRBD1. Per germline, CDR1 MGHRA and CDR2 YSYEKL. Germline trimming cut 2 bases from V and 5 bases from J; bases unmatched to any gene: 4. This CDR3 comprises 15 residues.

A few counts support this clonotype. The CDR3 DNA reads TGCGCCAGCAGCCCGGGACTAGCGGGACGCAATGAGCAGTTCTTC. It specifies CASSPGLAGRNEQFF. The chain has TRBV5-1 and TRBJ2-1, with 13 nucleotides matching TRBD2. The CDR3 spans 15 residues. V lost 4 bases to trimming and J lost 6 bases; unmatched junction nucleotides: 4. The V gene's germline CDR1 is SGHRS and CDR2 YFSETQ.

Many counts were recorded for this clonotype. The genes are TRBV7-9 and TRBJ2-6, with D tentatively TRBD1 (5 bases). The germline CDR1 and CDR2 sequences are SEHNR and FQNEAQ (reference sequence). The CDR3 is 17 amino acids. Between the trimmed V and J ends, which lost 4 bases and 0 bases, there was a span of 13 bases. The CDR3 region has the DNA TGTGCCAGCAGCTCGCGACAGTTTCGCTCTGGGGCCAACGTCCTGACTTTC. As protein: CASSSRQFRSGANVLTF. The full variable domain, with the rest looked up from reference TRBV7-9 and TRBJ2-6, is DTGVSQNPRHKITKRGQNVTFRCDPISEHNRLYWYRQTLGQGPEFLTYFQNEAQLEKSRLLSDRFSAERPKGSFSTLEIQRTEQGDSAMYLCASSSRQFRSGANVLTFGAGSRLTVL.

In this sample, this clonotype turned up many times. The chain has TRBV2 and TRBJ2-5; 7 nucleotides match TRBD1. Germline CDR1 SNHLY, CDR2 FYNNEI. V gave up 7 bases and J gave up 3 bases; unmatched junction bases: 8. There are 14 residues in the CDR3. The CDR3 region is CASTSRDSEETQYF. DNA of the CDR3: TGTGCCAGCACTAGCCGGGACAGTGAAGAGACCCAGTACTTC.

The chain has TRBV7-8 and TRBJ1-6, with D uncertain. V was clipped by 1 base and J by 0 bases, with 4 bases between them. CDR3 length equals 15 residues. Germline V gene sequence: CDR1 SGHVS, CDR2 FQNEAQ. The CDR3 loop is CASSLGSSYNSPLHF. The CDR3 nucleotides are TGTGCCAGCAGCTTAGGGAGCTCCTATAATTCACCCCTCCACTTT.

This clonotype was counted many times. V usage is TRBV13 and J usage is TRBJ1-3; D call uncertain. The length of the CDR3 is 13 residues. With 2 bases removed from V and 9 bases from J, the gap between germline ends came to 11 bases. Germline values: CDR1 PRHDT, CDR2 FYEKMQ (reference sequence). As DNA, the CDR3 is TGTGCCAGCAGCTTACGAGGCGGTCGCACCATATATTTT. Its translation is CASSLRGGRTIYF.

The chain joins TRBV19 to TRBJ2-1; tentative D call: TRBD2 (7 bases). V was cut by 1 base and J by 9 bases, with 13 bases left in between. Germline V gene data show CDR1 as LNHDA and CDR2 as SQIVND (reference sequence). There are 14 residues in the CDR3. DNA of the CDR3: TGTGCCAGTAGTATAGTGGGTCGGGGGGCTGAGCAGTTCTTC. It yields the protein CASSIVGRGAEQFF.

This clonotype was recorded many times. The chain combines TRBV7-3 with TRBJ2-2, with 7 nucleotides matching TRBD1. This CDR3 is 13 amino acids long. Trimming at V came to 4 bases and at J to 6 bases, leaving 2 bases not matched to a gene. Germline V lookup: CDR1 SGHTA, CDR2 FQGTGA. The CDR3 DNA reads as TGTGCCAGCAGCTCCCAGGGGGCCGGGGAGCTGTTTTTT. Translation: CASSSQGAGELFF. The full variable domain, rest sourced from reference TRBV7-3 and TRBJ2-2, is GAGVSQTPSNKVTEKGKYVELRCDPISGHTALYWYRQSLGQGPEFLIYFQGTGAADDSGLPNDRFFAVRPEGSVSTLKIQRTERGDSAVYLCASSSQGAGELFFGEGSRLTVL.

This clonotype has at least ten counts. The chain couples TRBV12-3 or TRBV12-4 to TRBJ1-1; D is unresolved. The CDR3 has 16 residues. The V end lost 3 bases, the J end lost 1 base, and 15 bases lay between the germline ends. The CDR3 region has the DNA TGTGCCAGCAGTTTTCCCCGGACGGGGAAGAACACTGAAGCTTTCTTT. Protein: CASSFPRTGKNTEAFF.

The rearrangement uses TRBV5-1 and TRBJ2-7, with D unclear. This CDR3 spans 13 amino acids. The V end lost 0 bases, the J end lost 3 bases, and 7 bases lay between the germline ends. The V gene's germline CDR1 is SGHRS and CDR2 YFSETQ. The CDR3 loop is CASSLAADYEQYF. As DNA, the CDR3 is TGCGCCAGCAGCTTGGCTGCGGACTACGAGCAGTACTTC.

This clonotype has a count of ten or more. The CDR3 is CASSSLDRIFYEQYF. DNA for the CDR3: TGTGCCAGTAGTTCCCTTGACAGGATTTTCTACGAGCAGTACTTC. The chain recombines TRBV19 with TRBJ2-7, with D possibly matching TRBD1 (6 bases). This CDR3 has 15 amino acids. The germline gives CDR1 LNHDA, CDR2 SQIVND (reference sequence). Trimming left V 5 bases short and J 3 bases short, with 17 bases between.

This clonotype was recorded many times. The chain has TRBV5-4 and TRBJ2-1; 11 nucleotides align to TRBD2. V was clipped by 4 bases and J by 6 bases; unmatched bases: 9. The germline V gene has CDR1 SGHNT and CDR2 YYREEE (reference sequence). The CDR3 runs 16 residues. This chain's CDR3 is CASSPSLAGVSNEQFF. The CDR3 region has the DNA TGTGCCAGCAGCCCTTCACTAGCGGGAGTGAGCAATGAGCAGTTCTTC.

This clonotype was seen repeatedly, ten times or more. J is TRBJ2-5 and V is TRBV2; D gene unclear. With 6 bases removed from V and 4 bases from J, the gap between germline ends came to 9 bases. The CDR3 is made up of 12 amino acids. Germline CDR1 is SNHLY and CDR2 is FYNNEI. CDR3 protein: CASSLWRETQYF. The CDR3 DNA reads TGTGCCAGCAGCCTTTGGCGAGAGACCCAGTACTTC.

The chain has TRBV12-3 or TRBV12-4 and TRBJ2-3, with TRBD2 matching over 8 bases. Trimming at V came to 3 bases and at J to 4 bases, leaving 6 bases not matched to a gene. The CDR3 totals 15 residues. CDR3 DNA sequence: TGTGCCAGCAGTTTTCGGGGGGGCCATTCAGATACGCAGTATTTT. This translates into CASSFRGGHSDTQYF.

The chain has TRBV12-3 or TRBV12-4 and TRBJ1-2; D is undetermined. Trimming removed 6 bases from V and 3 bases from J, with 14 bases in between. The CDR3 runs to 14 residues. CDR3 in DNA: TGTGCCAGCAGATCGGACCGGAACCACTATGGCTACACCTTC. Its translation is CASRSDRNHYGYTF.